These 30 T cell receptor beta chains share one sample of origin, sequenced in a study of PD-1 blockade in mismatch repair-deficient tumors (dated by TCRdb to about 2017). Library generation was performed with the immunoSEQ multiplex PCR assay. Here the immuneACCESS table is served through TCRdb, limited to in-frame sequences with V and J called. Missing clones are a known gap in these copies; in checked studies unresolved V genes cover under half, and the rest lacks a known reason. This sample is represented by 17,000 or so clones; over 75% of them were singletons. Of the sample, 1.6% falls within the top ten clones. The sequenced sample was PBMCs, obtained less than 25 weeks after starting pembrolizumab. These receptors all stem from an adult with mismatch repair-deficient cancer.

The chain employs TRBV15 and TRBJ1-1, with no clear D. In germline, CDR1 is LNHNV, CDR2 YYDKDF (reference sequence). Trimming took 0 bases from V and 6 from J, leaving 8 bases between them. CDR3 length: 13 residues. The CDR3 sequence: CATSRDRQAEAFF. CDR3 DNA: TGTGCCACCAGCAGAGATAGGCAGGCTGAAGCTTTCTTT.

This rearrangement joins TRBV19 to TRBJ2-1, with TRBD2 identical over 11 bases. The V and J ends lost 5 bases and 7 bases, in that order; junction bases with no gene match: 4. This CDR3 contains 14 residues. Germline loops: CDR1 LNHDA, CDR2 SQIVND (reference sequence). The CDR3 bases are TGTGCCAGTAGTTCTAGCGGGAGGTGGAATGAGCAGTTCTTC. This codes for CASSSSGRWNEQFF.

The DNA for the CDR3 is TGTGCCAGCAGCTACAGGGGGCTGAGGAACACTGAAGCTTTCTTT. Its protein product is CASSYRGLRNTEAFF. The rearrangement uses TRBV6-5 and TRBJ1-1, with 9 nucleotides matching TRBD1. The V gene end was trimmed by 6 bases and the J gene end by 1 base; junction bases not matched to a gene: 6. The germline CDR1 and CDR2 sequences are MNHEY and SVGAGI. This CDR3 has 15 amino acids.

This clone was counted only a few times. The chain combines TRBV7-2 with TRBJ2-7; TRBD2 matches 15 bases. The V segment lost 2 bases and the J segment 0 bases; nucleotides outside the gene matches: 8. The germline V gene has CDR1 SGHTA and CDR2 FQGNSA. This CDR3 is 19 amino acids long. The CDR3 DNA is TGTGCCAGCAGCTTAAGGCCGGGACTAGCGGGAGGTAGCTCCTACGAGCAGTACTTC. Its protein is CASSLRPGLAGGSSYEQYF. Looking up the rest from reference TRBV7-2 and TRBJ2-7 gives the full variable domain: GAGVSQSPSNKVTEKGKDVELRCDPISGHTALYWYRQSLGQGLEFLIYFQGNSAPDKSGLPSDRFSAERTGGSVSTLTIQRTQQEDSAVYLCASSLRPGLAGGSSYEQYFGPGTRLTVT.

This chain joins TRBV6-1 and TRBJ1-1, with no clear D. V lost 9 bases, J lost 13 bases, and 18 bases lay in between. This CDR3 has 11 amino acids. CDR1 is MNHNS and CDR2 is SASEGT in the germline V gene. DNA for the CDR3: TGTGCCAGTCATTCCGGGGTGGAGGGTTTCTTT. It specifies CASHSGVEGFF.

The rearrangement uses TRBV30 and TRBJ1-2; 9 bases agree with TRBD1. Looked up from germline, CDR1 is GTSNPN and CDR2 is SVGIG (reference sequence). This CDR3 is built from 12 residues. With V trimmed by 8 bases and J by 4 bases, 5 bases remained unmatched. The CDR3 sequence: CAGTGWIYGYTF. The DNA for the CDR3 is TGTGCCGGGACAGGGTGGATCTATGGCTACACCTTC.

CDR3: CASSVTGTTTDTQYF. The CDR3 region has the DNA TGCGCCAGCAGCGTCACCGGGACTACCACAGATACGCAGTATTTT. This chain joins TRBV5-1 and TRBJ2-3; 7 bases line up with TRBD2. From germline, CDR1 is SGHRS and CDR2 YFSETQ. CDR3 length: 15 amino acids. The J segment lost 2 bases and the V segment lost 4 bases, leaving 7 bases of the junction unmatched.

The V gene is TRBV5-4, the J gene TRBJ2-1, with TRBD1 identical over 7 bases. The CDR3 is made up of 16 amino acids. Trimming took 0 bases from V and 3 from J; bases not matched to a gene: 6. CDR1 is SGHNT, CDR2 YYREEE, per germline (reference sequence). CDR3: CASSLETGILYNEQFF. CDR3 coding DNA: TGTGCCAGCAGCTTGGAGACAGGGATTCTCTACAATGAGCAGTTCTTC.

The CDR3 spells CASRGRGDTDTQYF. The CDR3 region has the DNA TGTGCCAGTAGGGGCAGGGGGGACACAGATACGCAGTATTTT. V is TRBV19 and J is TRBJ2-3; possibly TRBD1 for D (7 bases). The CDR3 runs 14 residues. V lost 6 bases, J lost 2 bases, and 12 bases lay in between. Per the germline V gene, CDR1 is LNHDA and CDR2 is SQIVND (reference sequence).

This chain links TRBV2 with TRBJ2-3, with TRBD2 matching 9 bases. The CDR3 length is 15 residues. V lost 5 bases, J lost 3 bases, and 6 bases stayed unmatched. CDR1 and CDR2 (germline): SNHLY, FYNNEI. CDR3 nucleotide sequence: TGTGCCAGCAGTTTTGGACTAGCGACGACAGATACGCAGTATTTT. It codes for CASSFGLATTDTQYF.

The V and J genes are TRBV4-1 and TRBJ2-7; 15 nucleotides agree with TRBD2. Trimming removed 5 bases from V and 2 bases from J; junction bases left unmatched: 10. The CDR3 is 18 residues long. Looked up from germline, CDR1 is MGHRA and CDR2 is YSYEKL. The CDR3: CASSFGTSGGTVPYEQYF. Written as DNA, the CDR3 is TGCGCCAGCAGCTTTGGGACTAGCGGGGGGACCGTGCCCTACGAGCAGTACTTC.

The chain couples TRBV5-1 to TRBJ2-2; the match to TRBD2 covers 7 bases. Germline CDR1 and CDR2: SGHRS and YFSETQ. The CDR3 runs 16 residues. V was pared by 0 bases and J by 1 base, with 3 bases of the junction left unmatched. The CDR3 loop is CASSLVSSGNTGELFF. CDR3 DNA: TGCGCCAGCAGCTTGGTATCTAGCGGGAACACCGGGGAGCTGTTTTTT.

The chain uses TRBV5-1 and TRBJ1-3, with D perhaps matching TRBD1 (5 bases). Trimming removed 4 bases at V and 4 bases at J, with 15 bases between. The CDR3 is 15 residues long. From germline, CDR1 is SGHRS and CDR2 YFSETQ. CDR3 in amino acids: CASSLDSPRGNTIYF. The CDR3 nucleotides read TGCGCCAGCAGCCTCGACAGCCCCCGCGGAAACACCATATATTTT.

The chain employs TRBV2 and TRBJ1-2; TRBD1 might be the D (5 bases). CDR3 length equals 14 residues. Trimming took off 2 bases at V and 4 bases at J, with 11 bases between the two ends. The V gene's germline CDR1 is SNHLY and CDR2 FYNNEI. CDR3 DNA sequence: TGTGCCAGCAGTGAACCCCCAGGGCGCTATGGCTACACCTTC. It codes for CASSEPPGRYGYTF.

The V gene is TRBV27, the J gene TRBJ1-1; TRBD1 is a possible D gene (6 bases). The ends were cut back, 5 bases at V and 5 bases at J, with 18 bases in the middle. The germline gives CDR1 MNHEY, CDR2 SMNVEV (reference sequence). This CDR3 is 15 amino acids long. CDR3 protein: CASSPGRGPGTEAFF. CDR3 DNA sequence: TGTGCCAGCAGTCCCGGCAGGGGTCCGGGGACTGAAGCTTTCTTT.

The chain couples TRBV7-9 to TRBJ2-4; 13 bases map to TRBD2. V dropped 4 bases and J dropped 0; count of bases not matched to a gene: 3. Germline CDR1 and CDR2: SEHNR and FQNEAQ (reference sequence). This CDR3 comprises 17 residues. DNA for the CDR3: TGTGCCAGCAGCTCGGGACTAGCGGGAATAGCCAAAAACATTCAGTACTTC. This encodes CASSSGLAGIAKNIQYF.

The rearrangement joins TRBV6-1 to TRBJ2-2; 11 bases map to TRBD1. Germline V gene lookup returns CDR1 MNHNS and CDR2 SASEGT. Trimming cost V 5 bases and J 4 bases; bases outside gene matches: 3. The CDR3 loop spans 15 amino acids. The CDR3 region has the DNA TGTGCCAGCAGTTCCGGGACAGGGGGCACCGGGGAGCTGTTTTTT. This codes for CASSSGTGGTGELFF.

V gene TRBV2 combines with J gene TRBJ2-1; maybe TRBD2 (6 bases). The CDR3 has 15 residues. The germline V gene encodes CDR1 SNHLY and CDR2 FYNNEI. Between the trimmed V and J ends, which lost 7 bases and 4 bases, there was a span of 17 bases. The CDR3 protein is CASIAGTGPYNEQFF. The CDR3, as DNA: TGTGCCAGCATTGCTGGGACTGGGCCTTACAATGAGCAGTTCTTC.

The rearrangement joins TRBV28 to TRBJ2-7; 8 bases are shared with TRBD1. Germline CDR1 is MDHEN and CDR2 is SYDVKM. The CDR3 runs to 16 residues. The ends lost 5 bases at V and 3 bases at J; junction bases unmatched: 12. CDR3 protein: CASSPSGGQDFYEQYF. The CDR3 region has the DNA TGTGCCAGCAGTCCCTCAGGGGGCCAAGATTTCTACGAGCAGTACTTC.

The gene calls are TRBV28 and TRBJ1-1; a possible D gene is TRBD1 (6 bases). The germline CDR1 and CDR2 sequences are MDHEN and SYDVKM. V lost 6 bases and J lost 1, with 15 bases in between. CDR3 length: 15 residues. CDR3 nucleotides: TGTGCCAGCAGGGGGTCTAGGGGGGGGAACACTGAAGCTTTCTTT. Its translation: CASRGSRGGNTEAFF.

This rearrangement joins TRBV7-8 to TRBJ2-3; TRBD2 matches at 8 bases. With 5 bases clipped from V and 8 bases from J, the junction kept 0 bases outside the gene matches. This CDR3 has 11 residues. Germline lookup yields CDR1 SGHVS and CDR2 FQNEAQ. The CDR3 protein is CASSAGGTQYF. The CDR3 DNA follows: TGTGCCAGCAGCGCGGGGGGTACGCAGTATTTT.

The chain has TRBV5-6 and TRBJ2-3; D not certain. The CDR3 runs to 18 residues. Germline CDR1 is SGHDT and CDR2 is YYEEEE. The V end lost 4 bases, the J end lost 2 bases, and 23 bases lay between the germline ends. CDR3 sequence (DNA): TGTGCCAGCAGCGCACCGCGGCTATTCGACTTCGACACAGATACGCAGTATTTT. This gives the protein CASSAPRLFDFDTDTQYF.

This chain links TRBV29-1 with TRBJ2-7; 13 positions match TRBD2. The CDR3 is made up of 14 amino acids. V was clipped by 6 bases and J by 4 bases; unmatched bases: 6. Germline V gives CDR1 SQVTM, CDR2 ANQGSEA. The CDR3 loop reads CSVTSGRAGYEQYF. CDR3 sequence (DNA): TGCAGCGTCACTAGCGGGAGGGCCGGATACGAGCAGTACTTC.

This chain uses TRBV5-6 with TRBJ2-7, with TRBD2 matching over 8 bases. CDR3 length: 15 amino acids. Germline lookup yields CDR1 SGHDT and CDR2 YYEEEE. The junction had 5 bases not matched to a gene; V was cut back by 0 bases and J by 3 bases. The CDR3 spells CASSLVLAELYEQYF. CDR3 bases: TGTGCCAGCAGCTTGGTACTAGCGGAGCTCTACGAGCAGTACTTC.

This sequence joins TRBV9 and TRBJ1-1; D gene uncertain. Trimming pared 1 base from V and 8 bases from J, leaving 15 bases between. The germline V gene has CDR1 SGDLS and CDR2 YYNGEE. The length of the CDR3 is 14 residues. CDR3 sequence reads: CASSVSTERGEAFF. CDR3 nucleotide sequence: TGTGCCAGCAGCGTATCAACCGAACGAGGGGAAGCTTTCTTT.

The chain's CDR3 is CASSPSRDNHEKLFF. The CDR3 region has the DNA TGTGCCAGCAGCCCGAGCCGGGACAATCATGAAAAACTGTTTTTT. This chain uses TRBV14 with TRBJ1-4, with D possibly TRBD1 on 6 matching bases. Germline V gives CDR1 SGHDN, CDR2 FVKESK. The ends were cut back, 4 bases at V and 6 bases at J, with 15 bases in the middle. This CDR3 has 15 amino acids.

This chain connects TRBV6-5 to TRBJ2-5, with a tentative D call TRBD2 (6 bases). Looked up from germline, CDR1 is MNHEY and CDR2 is SVGAGI. V was pared by 4 bases and J by 9 bases, with 15 bases between. The CDR3 has 13 amino acids. This chain's CDR3 is CASSSDYPRPQYF. CDR3 nucleotides: TGTGCCAGCAGTTCGGACTACCCCCGGCCCCAGTACTTC.

The table lists this clone with a count of one. V usage is TRBV7-3 and J usage is TRBJ2-3; D possibly corresponds to TRBD2 (6 bases). This CDR3 has 16 residues. V lost 5 bases to trimming and J lost 1 base, with 16 bases between them. Germline V gene data show CDR1 as SGHTA and CDR2 as FQGTGA. CDR3: CASSIFGAGRTDTQYF. CDR3 in DNA: TGTGCCAGCAGCATCTTTGGGGCGGGGCGCACAGATACGCAGTATTTT.

J is TRBJ2-7 and V is TRBV29-1; weak D call: TRBD1 (6 bases). CDR1 and CDR2 from the germline V gene are SQVTM and ANQGSEA. V lost 6 bases and J 4 bases, leaving 10 bases between the germline ends. The CDR3 totals 11 residues. The CDR3 here is CSVATGYEQYF. The CDR3 region has the DNA TGCAGCGTCGCCACAGGGTACGAGCAGTACTTC.

The chain has TRBV5-1 and TRBJ1-1, with 7 positions matching TRBD1. J gave up 0 bases and V 2 bases, and 4 bases lay outside the gene matches. There are 15 residues in the CDR3. Germline CDR1 SGHRS, CDR2 YFSETQ. The CDR3 DNA is TGCGCCAGCAGCTTAGGACAGGAGCTGAACACTGAAGCTTTCTTT. The encoded protein is CASSLGQELNTEAFF.